This is a list of T cell receptor beta chains from one sample in a study of blood T cell repertoires in COVID-19. The table came from immunoSEQ multiplex PCR; TCRdb's copy has only in-frame clones and leaves some out. The sample lists approximately 82,000 clones, roughly 89% seen once, with approximately 13% in the top ten. Sequenced: peripheral blood. The origin of the receptors is a man between 70 and 80 years old with active or convalescent COVID-19. Both conserved end residues are part of each CDR3. The order of the fields is J gene, clone size, V gene, D gene, CDR3 protein. A D gene is named only where the DNA matches it firmly. Not every row has a clone size; where given, it reads once, few, many or a size class.

TRBJ2-3 . TRBV21-1 . CASSLTSSTQYF
TRBJ2-7 . TRBV27 . CASSFGDSSYEQYF
TRBJ1-3 . TRBV18 . CASSPGLTSGNTIYF
TRBJ1-1 . TRBV19 TRBD1 CASSVQGALTEAFF
TRBJ1-1 . TRBV30 . CASFPGVYYTEAFF
TRBJ2-2 . TRBV4-1 TRBD1 CASSHRGGGSNTGELFF
TRBJ1-1 . TRBV6-5 TRBD1 CASKDTGVVGTEAFF
TRBJ2-3 . TRBV27 . CASSLTWTNTDTQYF
TRBJ2-5 . TRBV5-4 TRBD2 CASSWGTSGRDTRETQYF
TRBJ1-2 . TRBV5-1 TRBD1 CASSSGQGIMYGYTF
TRBJ2-3 few TRBV3-1/TRBV3-2 TRBD2 CASGGTSGRAATDTQYF
TRBJ2-1 . TRBV9 TRBD2 CASSVARGDQFF
TRBJ2-3 . TRBV10-3 . CAISGRADTQYF